The rows below give T cell receptor beta chains drawn from one sample of a study of neoadjuvant anti-PD-1 for oral cavity cancer. The table came from immunoSEQ multiplex PCR; TCRdb's copy has only in-frame clones and leaves some out. The sample contains about 15,000 clones, approximately 60% of which appear only once. Here the sequenced sample was PBMCs, taken before nivolumab (anti-PD-1) treatment. All receptors come from a person between 40 and 85 years old with oral cavity squamous cell carcinoma. The CDR3 runs from the conserved cysteine through the conserved F or W. Not all rows give a size; the values are once, few, many and, for expanded clones, a class.

V gene: TRBV4-2; J gene: TRBJ1-5; clone size: NA; CDR3 protein: CASSQGLRAPLAQHF
V gene: TRBV2; J gene: TRBJ2-2; clone size: NA; CDR3 protein: CASSGLAGSVQSTGELFF
V gene: TRBV9; J gene: TRBJ1-2; clone size: NA; CDR3 protein: CASSAPGQSLNYGYTF
V gene: TRBV6-1; J gene: TRBJ2-7; clone size: NA; CDR3 protein: CASRKTGDSYEQYF
V gene: TRBV28; J gene: TRBJ2-1; clone size: few; CDR3 protein: CASRAGGATYNEQFF
V gene: TRBV6-5; J gene: TRBJ2-2; clone size: NA; CDR3 protein: CASRRNGMGTGELFF
V gene: TRBV2; J gene: TRBJ1-5; clone size: few; CDR3 protein: CASRATTVQPQHF
V gene: TRBV6-5; J gene: TRBJ2-1; clone size: NA; CDR3 protein: CASSSVGGVYNEQFF
V gene: TRBV9; J gene: TRBJ2-1; clone size: few; CDR3 protein: CASSAGDRDYYNEQFF
V gene: TRBV7-2; J gene: TRBJ1-5; clone size: NA; CDR3 protein: CASSPGEGGWEPQHF
V gene: TRBV7-3; J gene: TRBJ2-1; clone size: NA; CDR3 protein: CASSPGASGNNEQFF
V gene: TRBV28; J gene: TRBJ2-2; clone size: large; CDR3 protein: CASSLYSAAGELFF
V gene: TRBV5-6; J gene: TRBJ1-4; clone size: NA; CDR3 protein: CASSRGQGWEKLFF
V gene: TRBV2; J gene: TRBJ2-7; clone size: NA; CDR3 protein: CASSDLQSYEQYF
V gene: TRBV28; J gene: TRBJ2-2; clone size: NA; CDR3 protein: CASSFGGANTGELFF
V gene: TRBV5-1; J gene: TRBJ2-1; clone size: NA; CDR3 protein: CASSLGLAGLSSYNEQFF
V gene: TRBV28; J gene: TRBJ1-4; clone size: NA; CDR3 protein: CASSSGSEKLFF
V gene: TRBV5-4; J gene: TRBJ1-1; clone size: NA; CDR3 protein: CASSLAERNTEAFF
V gene: TRBV27; J gene: TRBJ2-2; clone size: few; CDR3 protein: CASSWDENTGELFF
V gene: TRBV6-6; J gene: TRBJ2-7; clone size: NA; CDR3 protein: CASSYSIGTQSYEQYF
V gene: TRBV28; J gene: TRBJ2-7; clone size: NA; CDR3 protein: CASSNLAAGEAEQYF
V gene: TRBV4-2; J gene: TRBJ1-4; clone size: NA; CDR3 protein: CASSQVSLQNEKLFF
V gene: TRBV28; J gene: TRBJ1-5; clone size: once; CDR3 protein: CASSLSLGGGSNQPQHF
V gene: TRBV30; J gene: TRBJ2-2; clone size: NA; CDR3 protein: CAWSFGRANTGELFF
V gene: TRBV11-1; J gene: TRBJ2-3; clone size: NA; CDR3 protein: CASSPAPAGGTQYF
V gene: TRBV5-4; J gene: TRBJ2-7; clone size: NA; CDR3 protein: CASSLWAGTGAYEQYF